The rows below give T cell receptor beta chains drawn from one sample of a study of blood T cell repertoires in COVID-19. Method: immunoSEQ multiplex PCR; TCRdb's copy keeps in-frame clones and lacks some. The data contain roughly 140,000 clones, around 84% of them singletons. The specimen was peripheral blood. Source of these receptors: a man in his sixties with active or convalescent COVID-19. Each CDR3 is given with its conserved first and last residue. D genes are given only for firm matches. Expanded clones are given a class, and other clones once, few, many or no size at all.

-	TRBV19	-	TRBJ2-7	TGTGCCAGTAGTACAGGGTCCTACGAGCAGTACTTC	CASSTGSYEQYF
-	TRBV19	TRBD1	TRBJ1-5	TGTGCCAGTACGGAGGGGACAGGGGGCGGGCAGCCCCAGCATTTT	CASTEGTGGGQPQHF
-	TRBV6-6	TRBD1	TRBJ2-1	TGTGCCAGCAGTTACTCACCCGGGACAGGGGGCCATGAGCAGTTCTTC	CASSYSPGTGGHEQFF
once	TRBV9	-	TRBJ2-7	TGTGCCAGCAGCTCCCGGGGTAGTTTGGACGAGCAGTACTTC	CASSSRGSLDEQYF
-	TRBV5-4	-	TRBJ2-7	TGTGCCAGCAGCTTGACCGGCTCCTACGAGCAGTACTTC	CASSLTGSYEQYF
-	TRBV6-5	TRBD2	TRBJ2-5	TGTGCCAGCATAATGGGGGGGGGTCAAGAGACCCAGTACTTC	CASIMGGGQETQYF
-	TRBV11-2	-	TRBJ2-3	TGTGCCAGCAGCTTAGCGAGGACTAGCACAGATACGCAGTATTTT	CASSLARTSTDTQYF
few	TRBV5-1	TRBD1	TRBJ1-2	TGCGCCAGCAGCTTGAGGGGACAGGGAGGCTCTGGCTACACCTTC	CASSLRGQGGSGYTF
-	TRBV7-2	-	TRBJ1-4	TGTGCCAGCAGCTTAGCGCTATTAAATGAAAAACTGTTTTTT	CASSLALLNEKLFF
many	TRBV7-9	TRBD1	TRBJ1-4	TGTGCCAGCAGCTTACAACAGGGGGTCAATGAAAAACTGTTTTTT	CASSLQQGVNEKLFF
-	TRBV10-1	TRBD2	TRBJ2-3	TGCGCCAGCGGACTAGCGGCTGAGGGGAGCACAGATACGCAGTATTTT	CASGLAAEGSTDTQYF
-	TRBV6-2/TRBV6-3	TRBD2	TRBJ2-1	TGTGCCAGCAGTTGGGGGACTAGCGGAGCCCCCTACAATGAGCAGTTCTTC	CASSWGTSGAPYNEQFF
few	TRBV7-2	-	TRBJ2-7	TGTGCCAGCAGCTTGCCTAAGCGAGGGGGAGTCAGCTCCTACGAGCAGTACTTC	CASSLPKRGGVSSYEQYF
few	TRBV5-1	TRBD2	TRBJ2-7	TGCGCCAGCAGCACTAGCGGGAATGCTTACGAGCAGTACTTC	CASSTSGNAYEQYF
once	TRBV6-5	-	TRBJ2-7	TGTGCCACCTTACCCGACGGTGAGCGGGAGCAGTACTTC	CATLPDGEREQYF
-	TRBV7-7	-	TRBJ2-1	TGTGCCAGCAGTTCCGGGACAAGCTCCTACAATGAGCAGTTCTTC	CASSSGTSSYNEQFF
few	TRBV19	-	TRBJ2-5	TGTGCCAGTAGTATAAGCGGAACCTCCCAAGAGACCCAGTACTTC	CASSISGTSQETQYF
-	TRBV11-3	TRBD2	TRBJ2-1	TGTGCCAGCAGCCATCGACTAGCGGGAGGTTACAATGAGCAGTTCTTC	CASSHRLAGGYNEQFF
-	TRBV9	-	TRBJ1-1	TGTGCCAGCAGCGTAACAGCCTTGAACACTGAAGCTTTCTTT	CASSVTALNTEAFF
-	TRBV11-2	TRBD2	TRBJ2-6	TGTGCCAGCAGCCCCTGGGGGGGGGTTGGGGCCAACGTCCTGACTTTC	CASSPWGGVGANVLTF
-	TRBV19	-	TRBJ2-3	TGTGCCAGTAGTGAGGCAGCGACAGATACGCAGTATTTT	CASSEAATDTQYF
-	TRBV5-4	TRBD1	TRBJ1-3	TGTGCCAGCAGCTTACAGGGGAATCGAGGAAACACCATATATTTT	CASSLQGNRGNTIYF
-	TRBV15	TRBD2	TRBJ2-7	TGTGCCACCAGCGGTTTACTAGCGGGAGGAGCCGAGCAGTACTTC	CATSGLLAGGAEQYF
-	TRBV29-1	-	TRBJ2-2	TGCAGCGTTTCGGGATCGGTATCGAACACCGGGGAGCTGTTTTTT	CSVSGSVSNTGELFF
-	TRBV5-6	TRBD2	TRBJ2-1	TGTGCCAGCAGCCGCACTAGCGGCCCCTACAATGAGCAGTTCTTC	CASSRTSGPYNEQFF
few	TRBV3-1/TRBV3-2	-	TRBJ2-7	TGTGCCAGCAGCCAATGGCCAGGAAGTTCCTACGAGCAGTACTTC	CASSQWPGSSYEQYF
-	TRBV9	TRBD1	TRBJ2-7	TGTGCCAGCAGGGACAGGGCTTGCCACGAGCAGTACTTC	CASRDRACHEQYF
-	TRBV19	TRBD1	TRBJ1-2	TGTGCCAGTAATTCTGGGACAGGTTTAGATGGCTACACCTTC	CASNSGTGLDGYTF
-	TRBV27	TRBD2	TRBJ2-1	TGTGCCAGCAGTTTATACGGGGGAGGGGAGGGGAGTGAGCAGTTCTTC	CASSLYGGGEGSEQFF
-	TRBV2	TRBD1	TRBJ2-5	TGTGCCAGCGAAGGGGGCAACCAAGAGACCCAGTACTTC	CASEGGNQETQYF
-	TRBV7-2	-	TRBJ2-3	TGTGCCAGCAGCCCAGGACTTATCACAGATACGCAGTATTTT	CASSPGLITDTQYF
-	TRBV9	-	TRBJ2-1	TGTGCCAGCAGCGTAGAAATTGGTGCTGCCTCGGTCAATGAGCAGTTCTTC	CASSVEIGAASVNEQFF
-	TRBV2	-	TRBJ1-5	TGTGCCAGCAGTGACAGGTATAGCAATCAGCCCCAGCATTTT	CASSDRYSNQPQHF
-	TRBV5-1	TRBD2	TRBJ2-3	TGCGCCAGCAGCTCTTCTATCACTAGCGGGAGTGCGTCAGATACGCAGTATTTT	CASSSSITSGSASDTQYF
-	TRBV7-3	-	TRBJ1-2	TGTGCCAGCAGCGCCGTTTCGGGTGGCTACACCTTC	CASSAVSGGYTF
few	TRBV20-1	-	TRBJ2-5	TGCAGTGCTAGTACGTGGGCCCGGCAAGGGACCCAGTACTTC	CSASTWARQGTQYF
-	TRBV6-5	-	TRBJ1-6	TGTGCCAGCAGGACAGAGAGCTCCTATAATTCACCCCTCCACTTT	CASRTESSYNSPLHF